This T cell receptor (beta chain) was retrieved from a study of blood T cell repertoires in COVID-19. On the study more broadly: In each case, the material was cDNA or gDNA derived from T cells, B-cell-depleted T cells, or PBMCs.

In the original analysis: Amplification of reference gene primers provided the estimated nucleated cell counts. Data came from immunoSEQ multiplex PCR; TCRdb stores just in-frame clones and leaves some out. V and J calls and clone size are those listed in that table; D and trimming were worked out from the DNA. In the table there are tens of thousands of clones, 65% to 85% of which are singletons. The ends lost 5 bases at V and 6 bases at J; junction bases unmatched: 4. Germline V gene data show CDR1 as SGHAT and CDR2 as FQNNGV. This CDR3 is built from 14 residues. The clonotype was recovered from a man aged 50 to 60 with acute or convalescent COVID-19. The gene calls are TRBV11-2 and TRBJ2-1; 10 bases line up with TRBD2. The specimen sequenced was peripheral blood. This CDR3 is CASSSGRAVNEQFF. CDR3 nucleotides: TGTGCCAGCAGCAGCGGGAGGGCCGTCAATGAGCAGTTCTTC.